These 22 T cell receptor beta chains share one sample of origin, sequenced in a study of response to subunit inactivated influenza vaccine. TCRdb reprocessed the RT-PCR reads via MiXCR and lists one record per CDR3 protein. The sample holds under 200,000 distinct CDR3 sequences, roughly 10% seen once. The source was CD8+ T cells sorted from PBMCs, collected less than 30 months after vaccination. These receptors were taken from a man between 50 and 69 years old who received an inactivated influenza vaccine.

In its sample, this clonotype was seen a few times. The rearrangement uses TRBV11-2 and TRBJ2-7; D uncertain. V lost 2 bases to trimming and J lost 6 bases, with 14 bases between them. CDR1 and CDR2 from the germline V gene are SGHAT and FQNNGV. This CDR3 is built from 14 residues. CDR3 nucleotide sequence: TGTGCCAGCAGCTTATCCGTGGCCTCCCGCGAGCAGTACTTC. This sequence encodes CASSLSVASREQYF. The variable domain in full, with the rest retrieved from reference TRBV11-2 and TRBJ2-7, is EAGVAQSPRYKIIEKRQSVAFWCNPISGHATLYWYQQILGQGPKLLIQFQNNGVVDDSQLPKDRFSAERLKGVDSTLKIQPAKLEDSAVYLCASSLSVASREQYFGPGTRLTVT.

This clonotype has just a few counts. This rearrangement joins TRBV6-4 to TRBJ2-3; D may be TRBD2 (5 bases). This CDR3 is built from 16 residues. CDR1 and CDR2 from the germline V gene are MRHNA and SNTAGT. V gave up 3 bases and J gave up 4 bases, with 17 bases separating them. This chain's CDR3 is CASSDPPGPRADTQYF. CDR3 in DNA: TGTGCCAGCAGTGATCCCCCAGGCCCGAGGGCAGATACGCAGTATTTT.

There are a few counts of this clonotype. The DNA for the CDR3 is TGCAGTGCCAGTGACAGGGAAAACACCGGGGAGCTGTTTTTT. Translating gives CSASDRENTGELFF. The chain has TRBV20-1 and TRBJ2-2, with TRBD1 matching over 7 bases. This CDR3 has 14 residues. V trimming: 6 bases; J trimming: 2 bases; junction bases outside the gene matches: 6. Germline loops: CDR1 DFQATT, CDR2 SNEGSKA (reference sequence).

The chain recombines TRBV7-6 with TRBJ2-3, with 9 bases that match TRBD2. CDR1 is SGHVS, CDR2 FNYEAQ, per germline. Trimming at V came to 7 bases and at J to 4 bases, leaving 12 bases not matched to a gene. This CDR3 is 16 amino acids long. CDR3 sequence: CASTTEAGGIADTQYF. The CDR3 coding sequence is TGTGCCAGCACCACGGAAGCGGGGGGTATCGCAGATACGCAGTATTTT.

The V and J genes are TRBV2 and TRBJ2-2, with 8 bases matching TRBD1. Germline V gene data show CDR1 as SNHLY and CDR2 as FYNNEI. The CDR3 length is 14 residues. V lost 8 bases and J lost 4; bases outside the gene matches: 6. CDR3 bases: TGTGCCAGCGGAGGACAGGGTAGCACCGGGGAGCTGTTTTTT. This codes for CASGGQGSTGELFF.

Comments on this clonotype: A much larger clonotype is one base distant, so this may be a read error. The chain combines TRBV3-1 with TRBJ2-7; 12 nucleotides match TRBD2. CDR3 length: 15 amino acids. Germline V gene sequence: CDR1 LGHDT, CDR2 YNNKEL (reference sequence). CDR3 DNA sequence: TGTGCCAGCAGCCGGACTAGCGGGGAACTCTACGAGCTGTACTTC. This codes for CASSRTSGELYELYF.

In its sample, this clonotype was seen a few times. This rearrangement joins TRBV4-3 to TRBJ2-7, with D unclear. Trimming removed 0 bases from V and 2 bases from J, with 11 bases in between. The CDR3 is made up of 15 amino acids. Germline CDR1 is LGHNA and CDR2 is YSLEER. CDR3 loop: CASSQDRVPTYEQYF. The CDR3 nucleotides are TGCGCCAGCAGCCAAGATCGGGTACCCACCTACGAGCAGTACTTC.

The chain carries TRBV20-1 and TRBJ2-2; D is unclear. This CDR3 has 11 residues. CDR1 DFQATT and CDR2 SNEGSKA come from the germline V gene (reference sequence). Trimming pared 3 bases from V and 4 bases from J, leaving 3 bases between. The chain's CDR3 is CSASSTGELFF. The CDR3 DNA reads as TGCAGTGCTAGCAGCACCGGGGAGCTGTTTTTT.

The table lists this clonotype with a few counts. The V gene is TRBV6-1, the J gene TRBJ2-6, with 8 bases aligning to TRBD1. Germline V gene lookup returns CDR1 MNHNS and CDR2 SASEGT. The CDR3 length is 18 residues. J gave up 1 base and V 5 bases, and 10 bases lay outside the gene matches. The CDR3 coding sequence is TGTGCCAGCAGTCGGGACAGGCGATACTTTTCTGGGGCCAACGTCCTGACTTTC. Translation gives CASSRDRRYFSGANVLTF.

This chain uses TRBV18 with TRBJ2-2; D might be TRBD1 (6 bases). Germline V lookup: CDR1 KGHSH, CDR2 LQKENI. The CDR3 has 14 amino acids. The V end was cut by 6 bases, the J end by 4 bases, with 12 bases between. The CDR3 region has the DNA TGTGCCAGCTCGACTAACAGGGCCACCGGGGAGCTGTTTTTT. Amino acid sequence: CASSTNRATGELFF. Using reference TRBV18 and TRBJ2-2 for the parts outside the CDR3, the full variable domain is NAGVMQNPRHLVRRRGQEARLRCSPMKGHSHVYWYRQLPEEGLKFMVYLQKENIIDESGMPKERFSAEFPKEGPSILRIQQVVRGDSAAYFCASSTNRATGELFFGEGSRLTVL.

This clonotype was detected only a few times. The chain joins TRBV9 to TRBJ2-1; 14 bases map to TRBD2. CDR3 length: 16 amino acids. The V gene end was trimmed by 2 bases and the J gene end by 2 bases; junction bases not matched to a gene: 0. Germline CDR1 and CDR2: SGDLS and YYNGEE. CDR3 nucleotides: TGTGCCAGCAGCGTGACTAGCGGGGGGGCCTACAATGAGCAGTTCTTC. Translating gives CASSVTSGGAYNEQFF.

This clonotype has a handful of counts. J is TRBJ2-1 and V is TRBV7-6, with 8 bases identical to TRBD2. V was pared by 2 bases and J by 6 bases, with 9 bases of the junction left unmatched. CDR1 and CDR2 (germline): SGHVS, FNYEAQ. This CDR3 is 16 amino acids long. CDR3 amino acids: CASSLSQAGAFNEQFF. CDR3 nucleotides: TGTGCCAGCAGCTTATCCCAAGCGGGGGCGTTCAATGAGCAGTTCTTC. Full variable domain (remainder filled in from reference TRBV7-6 and TRBJ2-1): GAGVSQSPRYKVTKRGQDVALRCDPISGHVSLYWYRQALGQGPEFLTYFNYEAQQDKSGLPNDRFSAERPEGSISTLTIQRTEQRDSAMYRCASSLSQAGAFNEQFFGPGTRLTVL.

The rearrangement uses TRBV7-9 and TRBJ1-2; no firm D call. The germline CDR1 and CDR2 sequences are SEHNR and FQNEAQ (reference sequence). The CDR3 is 14 residues long. Deletions cut 0 bases from V and 8 bases from J, with 13 bases between. CDR3 in amino acids: CASSLAHISEGYTF. CDR3 sequence (DNA): TGTGCCAGCAGCTTAGCGCACATCTCTGAAGGCTACACCTTC.

At least ten counts were recorded for this clonotype. The chain joins TRBV3-1 to TRBJ2-1; tentative D call: TRBD2 (7 bases). The V gene lost 1 base and the J gene lost 3 bases, with 13 bases spanning the gap. The germline V gene encodes CDR1 LGHDT and CDR2 YNNKEL (reference sequence). The CDR3 runs 16 residues. The CDR3 bases are TGTGCCAGCAGCCAAGGGGCGGGGGCCAGCTACAATGAGCAGTTCTTC. It encodes CASSQGAGASYNEQFF.

The V gene is TRBV6-2 or TRBV6-3, the J gene TRBJ2-5, with 9 nucleotides matching TRBD2. V lost 5 bases to trimming and J lost 4 bases; unmatched junction nucleotides: 8. CDR1 is MNHEY, CDR2 SVGEGT, per germline. This CDR3 has 15 amino acids. CDR3: CASSLSGSVVETQYF. The CDR3 DNA follows: TGTGCCAGCAGTCTTAGCGGGAGCGTCGTAGAGACCCAGTACTTC.

This clonotype was detected many times. The chain is built from TRBV6-5 and TRBJ2-1; D tentatively reads TRBD1 or TRBD2 (5 bases each). Germline CDR1 reads MNHEY; CDR2 reads SVGAGI. V lost 2 bases, J lost 6 bases, and 11 bases lay in between. This CDR3 has 14 amino acids. CDR3 coding DNA: TGTGCCAGCAGTTACGTGGGGGATATCAATGAGCAGTTCTTC. Amino acids: CASSYVGDINEQFF.

The rearrangement uses TRBV28 and TRBJ2-7; perhaps TRBD1 as D (6 bases). The CDR3 sequence is 15 residues long. The V gene lost 2 bases and the J gene lost 0 bases, with 11 bases spanning the gap. Germline V gives CDR1 MDHEN, CDR2 SYDVKM. The CDR3 nucleotides are TGTGCCAGCAGTTTAGGAATAGGGGGCTCCTACGAGCAGTACTTC. Translation gives CASSLGIGGSYEQYF.

V is TRBV28 and J is TRBJ1-5; D is uncertain. The length of the CDR3 is 14 residues. Germline V gives CDR1 MDHEN, CDR2 SYDVKM. V shed 2 bases and J shed 2 bases, with 7 bases lying between them. CDR3 in amino acids: CASSLHPGNQPQHF. The CDR3 DNA is TGTGCCAGCAGTTTACACCCGGGCAATCAGCCCCAGCATTTT.

This clonotype was picked up a small number of times. This chain joins TRBV2 and TRBJ2-7, with 8 bases lining up with TRBD1. The V gene's germline CDR1 is SNHLY and CDR2 FYNNEI. CDR3 length: 15 residues. With 3 bases clipped from V and 6 bases from J, the junction kept 10 bases outside the gene matches. CDR3: CASSDIWTGTREQYF. Written as DNA, the CDR3 is TGTGCCAGCAGTGACATCTGGACAGGGACCCGCGAGCAGTACTTC. Using reference TRBV2 and TRBJ2-7 for the parts outside the CDR3, the full variable domain is EPEVTQTPSHQVTQMGQEVILRCVPISNHLYFYWYRQILGQKVEFLVSFYNNEISEKSEIFDDQFSVERPDGSNFTLKIRSTKLEDSAMYFCASSDIWTGTREQYFGPGTRLTVT.

This clonotype has just a few counts. V and J are TRBV12-3 or TRBV12-4 and TRBJ1-2, with D maybe TRBD1 (5 bases). The CDR3 loop spans 12 amino acids. Trimming removed 6 bases at V and 8 bases at J, with 13 bases between. Written as DNA, the CDR3 is TGTGCCAGCAGGTCCGACAGCGGCGGCTACACCTTC. It codes for CASRSDSGGYTF.

The chain is built from TRBV16 and TRBJ2-1; D may be TRBD2 (6 bases). V was pared by 0 bases and J by 9 bases, with 15 bases between. CDR3 length: 15 residues. CDR1 and CDR2 (germline): KGHSY, FQNENV. Here the CDR3 reads CASSQSSGGLGEQFF. CDR3 sequence (DNA): TGTGCCAGCAGCCAATCGTCTGGAGGGCTAGGTGAGCAGTTCTTC.

This clonotype was seen many times. The rearrangement joins TRBV2 to TRBJ2-7; TRBD1 or TRBD2 may be the D gene (6 bases each). Between the trimmed V and J ends, which lost 6 bases and 4 bases, there was a span of 19 bases. CDR3 length equals 15 residues. CDR1 and CDR2 from the germline V gene are SNHLY and FYNNEI. The CDR3 loop is CASSNPGGREYEQYF. CDR3 nucleotides: TGTGCCAGCAGCAACCCCGGGGGCAGGGAGTACGAGCAGTACTTC.